This is a list of T cell receptor beta chains from one sample in a study of shared clonotypes between healthy human individuals. TCRdb keeps only in-frame clones here, not all; method: immunoSEQ multiplex PCR. The repertoire has 850,000 to 1,200,000 clones, around 74% of them found once; the top ten carry about 1.5%. The sequenced material came from memory CD4+ T cells sorted from blood. These receptors all stem from a man aged 18 to 30 in good health. CDR3s include the opening cysteine and the closing phenylalanine or tryptophan. A D gene is named only where the DNA matches it firmly. Part of the rows lack a size; the others show once, few, many or a class for expanded clones.

>TRBD2|-|TRBJ2-3|TRBV2
CASSEAKSGGFTDTQYF
TGTGCCAGCAGTGAAGCTAAAAGCGGGGGGTTCACAGATACGCAGTATTTT
>-|once|TRBJ2-5|TRBV7-6
CASSSRTGGTGETQYF
TGTGCCAGCAGCTCGAGGACCGGGGGCACAGGAGAGACCCAGTACTTC
>TRBD1|-|TRBJ2-7|TRBV2
CASSHRDRGLGQQYF
TGTGCCAGCAGCCACCGGGACAGGGGGCTCGGCCAGCAGTACTTC
>-|-|TRBJ2-3|TRBV5-6
CASSPIGTDTQYF
TGTGCCAGCAGCCCGATTGGCACAGATACGCAGTATTTT
>TRBD2|-|TRBJ2-1|TRBV4-1
CASSQLGLAGHNEQFF
TGCGCCAGCAGCCAGCTAGGGCTAGCGGGACACAATGAGCAGTTCTTC
>-|-|TRBJ2-5|TRBV21-1
CARRPSGRSEETQYF
TGTGCCAGACGACCTAGCGGGAGAAGCGAAGAGACCCAGTACTTC
>-|-|TRBJ1-4|TRBV6-1
CASSETGQPGREKLFF
TGTGCCAGCAGTGAAACCGGACAGCCCGGGAGGGAAAAACTGTTTTTT
>-|-|TRBJ2-7|TRBV10-1
CASSDRATGEQYF
TGCGCCAGCAGTGACCGGGCCACAGGGGAGCAGTACTTC
>TRBD2|-|TRBJ2-7|TRBV7-9
CASSSPGDGGAPYEQYF
TGTGCCAGCAGCTCCCCTGGGGACGGGGGGGCCCCCTACGAGCAGTACTTC
>-|-|TRBJ2-7|TRBV11-2
CASSFRYEQYF
TGTGCCAGCAGCTTTAGGTACGAGCAGTACTTC
>-|-|TRBJ2-5|TRBV11-3
CASTRGPGETQYF
TGTGCCAGCACCCGGGGACCTGGGGAGACCCAGTACTTC
>-|-|TRBJ2-2|TRBV7-9
CASSLLGRGELFF
TGTGCCAGCAGCTTACTGGGGCGCGGGGAGCTGTTTTTT
>TRBD2|-|TRBJ2-1|TRBV7-8
CASSLGTSGRLRHEQFF
TGTGCCAGCAGCCTCGGGACTAGCGGGAGGTTACGGCATGAGCAGTTCTTC
>-|many|TRBJ1-1|TRBV14
CASRQSGTEAFF
TGTGCCAGCAGGCAGTCGGGCACTGAAGCTTTCTTT
>TRBD1|-|TRBJ2-1|TRBV19
CASGLGQGSYNEQFF
TGTGCCAGTGGCCTCGGACAGGGATCCTACAATGAGCAGTTCTTC
>TRBD2|-|TRBJ2-1|TRBV7-9
CASFGTSGGATFPNEQFF
TGTGCCAGCTTCGGGACTAGCGGGGGGGCTACCTTTCCGAATGAGCAGTTCTTC
>-|-|TRBJ1-4|TRBV27
CASSSFPWGDWNEKLFF
TGTGCCAGCAGTTCCTTCCCTTGGGGTGATTGGAATGAAAAACTGTTTTTT
>-|-|TRBJ2-7|TRBV6-5
CASSIVGTLYEQYF
TGTGCCAGCAGCATAGTCGGGACTCTATACGAGCAGTACTTC
>TRBD1|-|TRBJ2-7|TRBV5-1
CASSLGGQGSYEQYF
TGCGCCAGCAGCTTGGGCGGACAGGGTAGTTACGAGCAGTACTTC
>TRBD1|-|TRBJ1-1|TRBV19
CASSLRPQGTDEAFF
TGTGCCAGTAGTCTCCGCCCTCAAGGGACAGATGAAGCTTTCTTT
>TRBD1|-|TRBJ1-1|TRBV25-1
CASSGSTGATEAFF
TGTGCCAGCAGTGGGTCAACAGGGGCCACTGAAGCTTTCTTT
>-|-|TRBJ2-5|TRBV5-1
CASSLTDRDTETQYF
TGCGCCAGCAGCTTGACCGACCGGGACACCGAGACCCAGTACTTC
>-|-|TRBJ2-5|TRBV5-1
CASSIQDWNQETQYF
TGCGCCAGCAGTATCCAGGACTGGAACCAAGAGACCCAGTACTTC
>TRBD1|-|TRBJ1-2|TRBV5-1
CASSYRTGNDYGYTF
TGCGCCAGCAGCTACCGGACAGGGAACGACTATGGCTACACCTTC
>-|-|TRBJ2-7|TRBV11-2
CASSMVPGPYEQYF
TGTGCCAGTTCGATGGTCCCAGGCCCCTACGAGCAGTACTTC
>-|-|TRBJ1-4|TRBV4-3
CASSQEGATNEKLFF
TGCGCCAGCAGCCAAGAAGGGGCAACTAATGAAAAACTGTTTTTT
>-|many|TRBJ2-3|TRBV30
CAWKFGLAVGDTQYF
TGTGCCTGGAAATTCGGCCTTGCGGTCGGGGATACGCAGTATTTT